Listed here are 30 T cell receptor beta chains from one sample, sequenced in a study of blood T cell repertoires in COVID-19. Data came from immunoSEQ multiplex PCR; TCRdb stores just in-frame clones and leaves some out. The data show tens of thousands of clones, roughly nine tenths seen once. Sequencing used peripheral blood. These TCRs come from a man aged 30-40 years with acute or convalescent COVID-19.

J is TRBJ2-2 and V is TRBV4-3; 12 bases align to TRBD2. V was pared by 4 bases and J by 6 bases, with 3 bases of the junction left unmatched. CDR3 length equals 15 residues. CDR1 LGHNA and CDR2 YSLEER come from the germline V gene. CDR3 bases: TGCGCCAGCAGCCGCCGACTAGCGGGGGCCGGGGAGCTGTTTTTT. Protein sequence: CASSRRLAGAGELFF.

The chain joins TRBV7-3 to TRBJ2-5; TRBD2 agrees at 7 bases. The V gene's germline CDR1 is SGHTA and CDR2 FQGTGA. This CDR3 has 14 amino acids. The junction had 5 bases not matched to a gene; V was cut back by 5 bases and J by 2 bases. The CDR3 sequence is CASSKTGGQETQYF. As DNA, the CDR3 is TGTGCCAGCAGCAAAACGGGGGGTCAAGAGACCCAGTACTTC.

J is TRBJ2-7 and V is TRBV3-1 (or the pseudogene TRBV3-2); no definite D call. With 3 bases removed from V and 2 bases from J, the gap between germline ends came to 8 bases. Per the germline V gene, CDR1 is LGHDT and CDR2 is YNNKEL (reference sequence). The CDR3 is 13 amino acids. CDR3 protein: CASSHPSTYEQYF. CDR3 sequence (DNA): TGTGCCAGCAGCCACCCCAGTACCTACGAGCAGTACTTC.

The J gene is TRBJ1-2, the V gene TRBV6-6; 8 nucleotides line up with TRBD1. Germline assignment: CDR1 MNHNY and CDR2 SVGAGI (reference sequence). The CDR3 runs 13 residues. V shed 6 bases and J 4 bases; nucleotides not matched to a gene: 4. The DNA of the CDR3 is TGTGCCAGCAGCGCAGGGACAGGCTATGGCTACACCTTC. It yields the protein CASSAGTGYGYTF.

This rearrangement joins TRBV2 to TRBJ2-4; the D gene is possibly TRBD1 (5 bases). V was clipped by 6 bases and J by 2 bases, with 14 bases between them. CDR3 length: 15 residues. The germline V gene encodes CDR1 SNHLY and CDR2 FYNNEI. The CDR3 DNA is TGTGCCAGCAGCCCTTTACAGGTCCCCAAAAACATTCAGTACTTC. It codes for CASSPLQVPKNIQYF.

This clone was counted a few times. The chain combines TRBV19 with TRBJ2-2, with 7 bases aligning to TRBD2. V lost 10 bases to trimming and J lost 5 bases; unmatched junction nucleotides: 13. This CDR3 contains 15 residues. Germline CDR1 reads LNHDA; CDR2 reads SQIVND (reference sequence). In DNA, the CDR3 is TGTGCCACCTCCACACGGGGGGTTAGTACCGGGGAGCTGTTTTTT. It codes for CATSTRGVSTGELFF.

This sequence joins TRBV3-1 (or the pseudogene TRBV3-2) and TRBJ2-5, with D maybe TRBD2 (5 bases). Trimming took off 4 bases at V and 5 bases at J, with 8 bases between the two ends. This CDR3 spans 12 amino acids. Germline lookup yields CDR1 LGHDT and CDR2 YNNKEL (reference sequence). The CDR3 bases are TGTGCCAGCAGCCCAACGGGGGAGACCCAGTACTTC. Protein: CASSPTGETQYF.

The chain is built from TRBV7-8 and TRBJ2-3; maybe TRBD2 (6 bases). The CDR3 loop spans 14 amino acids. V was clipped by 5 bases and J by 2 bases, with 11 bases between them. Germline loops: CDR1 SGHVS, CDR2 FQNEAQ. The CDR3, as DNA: TGTGCCAGCAGCGGTAGCGGAATCACAGATACGCAGTATTTT. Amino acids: CASSGSGITDTQYF. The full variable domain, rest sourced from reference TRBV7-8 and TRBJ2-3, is GAGVSQSPRYKVAKRGQDVALRCDPISGHVSLFWYQQALGQGPEFLTYFQNEAQLDKSGLPSDRFFAERPEGSVSTLKIQRTQQEDSAVYLCASSGSGITDTQYFGPGTRLTVL.

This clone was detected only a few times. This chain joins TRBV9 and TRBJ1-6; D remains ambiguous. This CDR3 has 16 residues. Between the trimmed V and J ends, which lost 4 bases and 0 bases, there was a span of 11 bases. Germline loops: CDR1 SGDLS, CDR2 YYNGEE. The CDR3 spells CASSKATDSYNSPLHF. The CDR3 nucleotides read TGTGCCAGCAGCAAAGCCACCGACTCCTATAATTCACCCCTCCACTTT.

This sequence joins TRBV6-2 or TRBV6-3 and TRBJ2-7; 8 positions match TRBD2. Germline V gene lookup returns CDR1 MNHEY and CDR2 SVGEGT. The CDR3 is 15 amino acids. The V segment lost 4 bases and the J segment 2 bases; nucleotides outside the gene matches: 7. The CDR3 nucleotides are TGTGCCAGCAGTTCCCGACTAGCGAACACCTACGAGCAGTACTTC. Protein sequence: CASSSRLANTYEQYF.

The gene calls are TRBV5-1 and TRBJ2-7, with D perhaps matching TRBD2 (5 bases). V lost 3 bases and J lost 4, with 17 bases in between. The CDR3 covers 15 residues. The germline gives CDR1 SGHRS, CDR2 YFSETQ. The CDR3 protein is CASSSGSIPPYEQYF. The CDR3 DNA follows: TGCGCCAGCAGCTCGGGATCGATCCCACCTTACGAGCAGTACTTC.

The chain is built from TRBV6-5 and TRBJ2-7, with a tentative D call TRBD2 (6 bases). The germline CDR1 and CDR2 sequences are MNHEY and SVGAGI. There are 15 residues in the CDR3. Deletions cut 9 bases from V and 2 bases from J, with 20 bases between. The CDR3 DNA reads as TGTGCCAGTGCCGATCCCTCCGGGACTGCCTACGAGCAGTACTTC. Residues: CASADPSGTAYEQYF.

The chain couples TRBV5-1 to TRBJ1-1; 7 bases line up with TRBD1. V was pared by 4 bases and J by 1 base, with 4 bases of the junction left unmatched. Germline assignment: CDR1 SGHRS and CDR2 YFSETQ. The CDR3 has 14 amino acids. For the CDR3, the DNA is TGCGCCAGCAGCATAGGGACAGCGAACACTGAAGCTTTCTTT. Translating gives CASSIGTANTEAFF.

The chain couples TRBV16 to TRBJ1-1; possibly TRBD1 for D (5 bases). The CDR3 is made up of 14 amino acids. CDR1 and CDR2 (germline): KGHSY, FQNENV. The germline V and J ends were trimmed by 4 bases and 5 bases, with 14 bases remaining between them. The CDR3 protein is CASSRLGGGTEAFF. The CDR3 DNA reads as TGTGCCAGCAGCCGACTGGGGGGAGGGACTGAAGCTTTCTTT.

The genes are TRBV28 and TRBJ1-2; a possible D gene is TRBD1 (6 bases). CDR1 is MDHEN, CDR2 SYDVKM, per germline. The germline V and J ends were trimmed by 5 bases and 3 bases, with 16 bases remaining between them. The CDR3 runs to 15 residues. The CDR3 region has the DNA TGTGCCAGCAGTACTCAACAGGGTCGCGACTATGGCTACACCTTC. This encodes CASSTQQGRDYGYTF.

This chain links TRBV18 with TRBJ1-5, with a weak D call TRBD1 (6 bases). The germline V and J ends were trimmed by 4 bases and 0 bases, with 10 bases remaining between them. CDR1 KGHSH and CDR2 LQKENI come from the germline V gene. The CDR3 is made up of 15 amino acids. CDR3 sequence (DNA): TGTGCCAGCTCACTAACAGGGTATAGCAATCAGCCCCAGCATTTT. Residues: CASSLTGYSNQPQHF.

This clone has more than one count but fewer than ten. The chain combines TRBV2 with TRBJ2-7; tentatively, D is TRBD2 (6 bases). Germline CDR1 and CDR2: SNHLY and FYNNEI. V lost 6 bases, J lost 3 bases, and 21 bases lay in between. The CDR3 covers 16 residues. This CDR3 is CASRAGTLKLRYEQYF. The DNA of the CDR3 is TGTGCCAGCAGGGCCGGGACTCTGAAATTGCGCTACGAGCAGTACTTC.

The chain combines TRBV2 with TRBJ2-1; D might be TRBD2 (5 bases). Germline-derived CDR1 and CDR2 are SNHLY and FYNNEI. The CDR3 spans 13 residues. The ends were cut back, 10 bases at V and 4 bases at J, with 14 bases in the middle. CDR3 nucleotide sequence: TGTGCCAACCAGCGGATGGGGTACAATGAGCAGTTCTTC. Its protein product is CANQRMGYNEQFF. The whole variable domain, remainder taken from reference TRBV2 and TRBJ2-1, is EPEVTQTPSHQVTQMGQEVILRCVPISNHLYFYWYRQILGQKVEFLVSFYNNEISEKSEIFDDQFSVERPDGSNFTLKIRSTKLEDSAMYFCANQRMGYNEQFFGPGTRLTVL.

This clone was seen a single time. This CDR3 is CATSDSWRAYEQFF. Written as DNA, the CDR3 is TGTGCCACCAGTGATTCCTGGAGGGCCTATGAGCAGTTCTTC. The rearrangement uses TRBV24-1 and TRBJ2-1, with D possibly TRBD2 on 6 matching bases. CDR1 is KGHDR, CDR2 SFDVKD, per germline. This CDR3 contains 14 residues. Trimming left V 2 bases short and J 8 bases short, with 12 bases between.

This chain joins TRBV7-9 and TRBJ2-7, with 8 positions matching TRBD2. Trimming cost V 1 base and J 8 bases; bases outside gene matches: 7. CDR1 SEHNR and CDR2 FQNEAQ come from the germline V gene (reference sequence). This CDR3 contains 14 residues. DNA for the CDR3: TGTGCCAGCAGCTTAGATGGAACTAGCGGTAAGCAGTACTTC. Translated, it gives CASSLDGTSGKQYF.

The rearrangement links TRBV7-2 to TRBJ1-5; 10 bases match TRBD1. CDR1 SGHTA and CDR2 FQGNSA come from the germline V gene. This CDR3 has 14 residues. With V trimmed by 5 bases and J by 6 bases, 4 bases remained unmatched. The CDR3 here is CASSAGTGVQPQHF. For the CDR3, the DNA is TGTGCCAGCAGCGCCGGGACAGGGGTTCAGCCCCAGCATTTT.

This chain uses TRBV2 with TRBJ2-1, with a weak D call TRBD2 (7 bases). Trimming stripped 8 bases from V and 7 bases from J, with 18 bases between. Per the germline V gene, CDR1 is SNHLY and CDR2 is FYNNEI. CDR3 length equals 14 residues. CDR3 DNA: TGTGCCAGCCAGTTCGGGGGGACACGGAATGAGCAGTTCTTC. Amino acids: CASQFGGTRNEQFF. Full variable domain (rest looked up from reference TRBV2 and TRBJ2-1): EPEVTQTPSHQVTQMGQEVILRCVPISNHLYFYWYRQILGQKVEFLVSFYNNEISEKSEIFDDQFSVERPDGSNFTLKIRSTKLEDSAMYFCASQFGGTRNEQFFGPGTRLTVL.

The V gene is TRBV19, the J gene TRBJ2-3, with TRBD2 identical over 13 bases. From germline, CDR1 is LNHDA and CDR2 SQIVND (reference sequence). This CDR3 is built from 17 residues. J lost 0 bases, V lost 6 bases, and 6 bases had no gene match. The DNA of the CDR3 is TGTGCCAGTAGAAGGACTAGCGGGAGTGAGAGCACAGATACGCAGTATTTT. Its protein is CASRRTSGSESTDTQYF.

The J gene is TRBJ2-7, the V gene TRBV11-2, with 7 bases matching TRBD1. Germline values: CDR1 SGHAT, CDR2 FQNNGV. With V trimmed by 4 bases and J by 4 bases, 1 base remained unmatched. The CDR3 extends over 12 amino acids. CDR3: CASSSGQYEQYF. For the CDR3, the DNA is TGTGCCAGCAGCTCGGGACAGTACGAGCAGTACTTC.

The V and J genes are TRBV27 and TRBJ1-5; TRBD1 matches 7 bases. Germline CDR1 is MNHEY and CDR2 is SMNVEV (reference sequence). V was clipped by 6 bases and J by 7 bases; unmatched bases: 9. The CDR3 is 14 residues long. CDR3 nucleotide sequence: TGTGCCAGCAGCTATACAGGGGTTGGCCAGCCCCAGCATTTT. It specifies CASSYTGVGQPQHF.

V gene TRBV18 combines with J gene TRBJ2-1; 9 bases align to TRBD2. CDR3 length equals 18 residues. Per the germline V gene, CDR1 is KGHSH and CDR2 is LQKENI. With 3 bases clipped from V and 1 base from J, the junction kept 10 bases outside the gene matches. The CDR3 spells CASSPTSGGGGSYNEQFF. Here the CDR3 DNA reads TGTGCCAGCTCACCGACTAGCGGAGGGGGGGGTTCCTACAATGAGCAGTTCTTC.

The CDR3 DNA follows: TGTGCCAGCAGCTTAACTCCCAGCGGGAGCGGAGAGACCCAGTACTTC. It encodes CASSLTPSGSGETQYF. This sequence joins TRBV7-9 and TRBJ2-5; the match to TRBD2 covers 8 bases. The V segment lost 2 bases and the J segment 4 bases; nucleotides outside the gene matches: 9. The germline CDR1 and CDR2 sequences are SEHNR and FQNEAQ (reference sequence). This CDR3 is 16 amino acids long. Full variable domain (missing parts from reference TRBV7-9 and TRBJ2-5): DTGVSQNPRHKITKRGQNVTFRCDPISEHNRLYWYRQTLGQGPEFLTYFQNEAQLEKSRLLSDRFSAERPKGSFSTLEIQRTEQGDSAMYLCASSLTPSGSGETQYFGPGTRLLVL.

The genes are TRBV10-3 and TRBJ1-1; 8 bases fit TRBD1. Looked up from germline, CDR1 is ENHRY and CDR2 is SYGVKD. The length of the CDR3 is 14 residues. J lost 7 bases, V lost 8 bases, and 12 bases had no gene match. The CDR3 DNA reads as TGTGCCATCGAACCCGGGACAGGTCGATTTGAAGCTTTCTTT. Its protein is CAIEPGTGRFEAFF.

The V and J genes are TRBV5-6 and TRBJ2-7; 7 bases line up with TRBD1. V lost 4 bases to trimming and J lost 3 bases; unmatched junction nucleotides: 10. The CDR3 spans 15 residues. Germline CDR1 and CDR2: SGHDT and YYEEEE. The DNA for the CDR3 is TGTGCCAGCAGCGGGACGGGACAGTTACACTACGAGCAGTACTTC. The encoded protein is CASSGTGQLHYEQYF.

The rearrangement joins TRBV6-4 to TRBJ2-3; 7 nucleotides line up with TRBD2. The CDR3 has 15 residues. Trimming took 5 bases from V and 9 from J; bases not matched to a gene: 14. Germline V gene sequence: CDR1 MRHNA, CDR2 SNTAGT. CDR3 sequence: CASSPLGGSGDTQYF. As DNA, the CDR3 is TGTGCCAGCAGTCCCCTTGGCGGGAGCGGCGACACGCAGTATTTT.